Included here is one TCR beta chain sequence, with context. Original data processing: The assay estimated nucleated cells by amplifying reference gene primers. Profiling relied on immunoSEQ multiplex PCR, and the TCRdb table lists in-frame clones only, not all of them. That table furnishes V, J and clone size, whereas the DNA furnished D and trimming. The table lists under 100,000 clones, roughly 84% of them singletons, with approximately 2.8% in the top ten. This CDR3 has 13 amino acids. The trim removed 8 bases at V and 7 bases at J, leaving 8 bases unmatched. Per the germline V gene, CDR1 is MNHEY and CDR2 is SVGAGI. During active infection, Seattle patients enrolled and were then monitored through disease. This record belongs to a study of blood T cell repertoires in COVID-19. Background on the study: There were acute and convalescent COVID-19 samples, and they came from the United States, Italy and Spain. In each case, the material was cDNA or gDNA derived from T cells, B-cell-depleted T cells, or PBMCs.

Sequenced material: peripheral blood. This chain joins TRBV6-5 and TRBJ1-5; 7 nucleotides match TRBD1. The sequence derives from an elderly woman with COVID-19, enrolled during active disease. CDR3 DNA: TGTGCCAGCTTGGGAACAGGGGAGCAGCCCCAGCATTTT. It encodes CASLGTGEQPQHF.